Below, one TCR beta chain is given with its context. The antigen is not known. This table comes from immunoSEQ multiplex PCR, and its TCRdb copy is limited to in-frame clones, with some not included. The sample has tens of thousands of clones; 85% to 90% are singletons. The data belong to a study of graft-versus-host responses after intestinal transplantation. As for the study in general: All recipients were transplanted with multivisceral, liver-intestinal, or isolated intestinal grafts. Among the recipients, all got anti-thymocyte globulin induction and then tacrolimus and steroids for 3 to 4 years.

The CDR3 spans 16 residues. Germline CDR1 and CDR2: LGHNA and YNFKEQ. V was cut by 0 bases and J by 9 bases, with 15 bases left in between. This specimen was unstimulated CD4+ T cells sorted from spleen or lymph node cells, taken before intestinal transplant. This TCR was sampled from a human donor who received an intestinal transplant. V and J are TRBV4-2 and TRBJ1-6; D remains unclear. CDR3 protein: CASSQEWAVVFSPLHF. Written as DNA, the CDR3 is TGTGCCAGCAGCCAAGAGTGGGCAGTTGTCTTTTCACCCCTCCACTTT.